This TCR beta chain was sequenced for a study of PD-1 blockade in classical Hodgkin lymphoma. This clone has a handful of counts. As yet, its antigen is unknown. Libraries were prepared by immunoSEQ multiplex PCR; TCRdb keeps only in-frame clonotypes and omits some of them. The repertoire has roughly 32,000 clones, approximately 90% of them found once; the top ten carry around 0.3%. Documented time point: cycle 4 day 1 (C4D1), after less than 7 weeks of nivolumab. Every patient was affected by relapse after autologous stem cell transplantation, while exposure to brentuximab vedotin was not uniform. Researchers report purifying CD4+ T cells from thawed PBMCs by magnetic negative selection. Study-wide results and limits: Any patient who commenced nivolumab under 1 year after ASCT was excluded. Complete responders entered with baseline diversity on par with newly diagnosed patients, the results showed. Unlike CD8+ TCR diversity, which did not rise significantly by C4D1, CD4+ TCR diversity did.

The V gene end was trimmed by 6 bases and the J gene end by 3 bases; junction bases not matched to a gene: 4. Germline CDR1 reads MNHEY; CDR2 reads SMNVEV (reference sequence). The CDR3 runs to 15 residues. This chain connects TRBV27 to TRBJ2-1; TRBD2 matches at 11 bases. The TCR was taken from a human donor with classical Hodgkin lymphoma. The source material was CD4+ T cells from blood, sampled before the fourth cycle of nivolumab. The CDR3 nucleotides read TGTGCCAGCAGACGACTAGCGGGAAACTACAATGAGCAGTTCTTC. Translated: CASRRLAGNYNEQFF.